This note documents a single T cell receptor (beta chain) sequence. This sample is part of a study of shared clonotypes between healthy human individuals. About the study: Serving as donors were a couple of women and three men, whose ages spanned 18 to 49. Three CD4 naive, three CD4 memory, two CD8 naive and one CD8 memory plate were used per donor.

Study processing details: ImmunoSEQ junction-only sequences lacked quality scores, so their filtering differed. Assay used: immunoSEQ multiplex PCR; TCRdb lists only in-frame clones, some missing. V, J and clone size derive from that table, while D and trimming were established from the DNA sequence. The sample consists of 2 million to 3 million clones, 93% of them appearing once. The CDR3 consists of 16 residues. Germline CDR1 reads LNHDA; CDR2 reads SQIVND (reference sequence). V lost 6 bases, J lost 6 bases, and 24 bases lay in between. CD45RA+ naive and CD45RA-negative memory subsets were separated from CD4+ cells.

The chain is built from TRBV19 and TRBJ2-7; D could derive from TRBD1 or TRBD2 (6 bases each). This sequence was found in a man aged 18 to 35 in good health. Some clones in this sample may be carry-over from other donors' samples. The specimen sequenced was naive CD4+ T cells from PBMCs. As for subset: CD45RA+ positively selected. CDR3 nucleotide sequence: TGTGCCAGTAGAAAGTGGGGGGACACCGACTTCGGCGAGCAGTACTTC. Its translation is CASRKWGDTDFGEQYF.